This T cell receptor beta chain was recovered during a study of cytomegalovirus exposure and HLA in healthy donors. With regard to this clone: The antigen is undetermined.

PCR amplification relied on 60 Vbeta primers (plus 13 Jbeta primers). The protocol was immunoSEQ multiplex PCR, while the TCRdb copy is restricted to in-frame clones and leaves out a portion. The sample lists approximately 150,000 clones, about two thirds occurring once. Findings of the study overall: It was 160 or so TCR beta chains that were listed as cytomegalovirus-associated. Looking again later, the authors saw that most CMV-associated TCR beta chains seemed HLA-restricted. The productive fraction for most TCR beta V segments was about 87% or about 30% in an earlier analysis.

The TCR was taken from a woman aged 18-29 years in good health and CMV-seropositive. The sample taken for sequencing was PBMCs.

DNA for the CDR3: TGCGCCAGCAGTGATTACGCGGGAGGGTACGAGCAGTACTTC. Residues: CASSDYAGGYEQYF. J is TRBJ2-7 and V is TRBV10-1, with 9 bases identical to TRBD2. CDR1 is WNHNN and CDR2 is SYGVQD in the germline V gene (reference sequence). Losses at the gene ends were 3 bases for V and 4 bases for J; bases not matched to a gene: 4. CDR3 length equals 14 residues.